This section outlines one T cell receptor (beta chain) sequence together with its context. As yet, its antigen is unknown. This sample was included in a study of shared clonotypes between healthy human individuals. Germline lookup yields CDR1 SNHLY and CDR2 FYNNEI. V lost 8 bases, J lost 7 bases, and 9 bases stayed unmatched. The CDR3 spans 15 residues. The table came from immunoSEQ multiplex PCR; TCRdb's copy has only in-frame clones and leaves some out. Of 560,000 or so clones detected, around 96% appear once; the ten largest clones hold more than 0.085%. Study-wide points: Non-shared clonotypes had lower generation probabilities than clonotypes shared by all four sorted-subset donors.

Naive-designated CD8 cells lacked CD45RO, were positively enriched for CCR7, and omitted terminally differentiated effector memory CD45RA+ cells. The clonotype was recovered from a woman in her 30s in good health. The chain carries TRBV2 and TRBJ2-1, with 12 bases that match TRBD2. Sample: naive CD8+ T cells sorted from blood. In DNA form, the CDR3 reads TGTGCCAGCGGCACGACTAGCGGGAGAGGTAATGAGCAGTTCTTC. Protein sequence: CASGTTSGRGNEQFF.